This is a list of T cell receptor beta chains from one sample in a study of CD8 T cells in Susac syndrome. MiXCR, applied by TCRdb to the immunoSEQ multiplex PCR reads, yields one record per CDR3 protein. The table shows 100,000 to 150,000 distinct CDR3 sequences, with 85% to 95% occurring only once. Specimen: CD8+ T cells from PBMCs. Receptors were obtained from a human donor with multiple sclerosis. CDR3s include the opening cysteine and the closing phenylalanine or tryptophan. The order of the fields is V gene, J gene, CDR3 length, CDR3 protein.

TRBV3-1	TRBJ2-1	15	CASSPRGGPPNEQFF
TRBV12-3/TRBV12-4	TRBJ2-1	15	CASSFSSGSYNEQFF
TRBV24-1	TRBJ1-3	15	CATSDRWGYGNTIYF
TRBV27	TRBJ2-1	14	CASSDSGAYNEQFF
TRBV5-1	TRBJ2-3	15	CASSSWTRSADTQYF
TRBV19	TRBJ1-2	10	CASGDYGYTF
TRBV7-2	TRBJ2-7	15	CASSLGLAYSYEQYF
TRBV2	TRBJ2-3	12	CASTEYTDTQYF
TRBV19	TRBJ1-5	12	CASLDFGQPQHF
TRBV6-1	TRBJ2-1	14	CASSARQGTNEQFF
TRBV11-1	TRBJ2-1	16	CASSPRRLAPDNEQFF
TRBV12-5	TRBJ2-3	11	CASGLQGDVYF
TRBV5-6	TRBJ1-2	15	CASSLVGGSNYGYTF
TRBV20-1	TRBJ2-7	13	CSAIRRGSYEQYF
TRBV7-9	TRBJ1-3	14	CASSSGGRGNTIYF
TRBV4-1	TRBJ1-1	13	CASSQKPQLEAFF
TRBV11-2	TRBJ2-7	14	CASSLDRDFYEQYF
TRBV19	TRBJ1-2	14	CASSPRQVLYGYTF
TRBV9	TRBJ2-7	14	CASSEGGGSGEQYF
TRBV7-9	TRBJ2-1	19	CASSLDFGGRASSYNEQFF
TRBV20-1	TRBJ2-7	14	CSAHLDSVGYEQYF
TRBV5-1	TRBJ1-1	15	CASSSKTGRDTEAFF
TRBV6-6	TRBJ1-3	12	CASSYGVNTIYF
TRBV18	TRBJ2-1	14	CASSPGQGEGEQFF
TRBV12-3/TRBV12-4	TRBJ1-1	15	CASRLGTAMNTEAFF
TRBV18	TRBJ1-5	14	CASSLRDINQPQHF
TRBV27	TRBJ1-2	15	CASRVSTGANYGYTF
TRBV7-9	TRBJ2-7	13	CASSLVGTYEQYF
TRBV7-7	TRBJ2-3	15	CASSLRTGRGDTQYF
TRBV2	TRBJ2-4	12	CASRGGANIQYF
TRBV20-1	TRBJ2-7	16	CSARPSHRDSSYEQYF
TRBV5-1	TRBJ2-7	14	CASSFSGSSYEQYF
TRBV28	TRBJ1-1	14	CASSSNRENTEAFF
TRBV7-9	TRBJ2-1	14	CASSRASSHNEQFF
TRBV12-3/TRBV12-4	TRBJ1-1	14	CASSLVVDGTEAFF
TRBV12-5	TRBJ1-3	18	CASGLARTGWNGGNTIYF
TRBV27	TRBJ1-6	18	CASSLAQGQGSWTPPLHF
TRBV4-1	TRBJ1-5	14	CASSRLQGDQPQHF
TRBV9	TRBJ2-1	16	CASSVDGSGTYNEQFF
TRBV4-1	TRBJ1-5	18	CASSQGVVPRGGEQPQHF
TRBV9	TRBJ2-5	13	CASNGGSQETQYF